A single sample is the source of the 17 T cell receptor beta chains below, sequenced in a study of T-cell memory formation after mild COVID-19 (dated by TCRdb to about 2021). Receptor amplification or capture employed 5' RACE. Data came from an Illumina NovaSeq 6000. In TCRdb, the public reads were trimmed at Q25 with fastp and aligned with MiXCR, with productive beta chains retained. A single entry per CDR3 protein holds the most common genes and DNA from its merged rows. A total of hundreds of thousands of distinct CDR3 sequences appear in this sample, around a fifth of them only once. The ten biggest clones cover approximately 22% of the sample. Source material: PBMCs or a T cell subset sorted from them (not recorded which). The receptors here all came from a man younger than 35 who had mild COVID-19 (a few samples of this study predate the infection). The sample titles of this study are shuffled in the database, so cell type and time point are left out; the donor was told from shared clones.

This clonotype was detected ten times or more. V and J are TRBV5-1 and TRBJ2-5; D gene unclear. V was shortened by 7 bases and J by 3 bases, with 10 bases between the two germline ends. Germline values: CDR1 SGHRS, CDR2 YFSETQ. This CDR3 comprises 12 residues. The CDR3 nucleotides are TGCGCCAGCTACGGTTCCAAAGAGACCCAGTACTTC. It codes for CASYGSKETQYF. The full variable domain, with the rest looked up from reference TRBV5-1 and TRBJ2-5, is KAGVTQTPRYLIKTRGQQVTLSCSPISGHRSVSWYQQTPGQGLQFLFEYFSETQRNKGNFPGRFSGRQFSNSRSEMNVSTLELGDSALYLCASYGSKETQYFGPGTRLLVL.

The J gene is TRBJ1-5, the V gene TRBV27; no reliable D call. CDR3 length equals 13 residues. Trimming shortened V by 3 bases and J by 3 bases, and 6 bases separated the two germline ends. Germline assignment: CDR1 MNHEY and CDR2 SMNVEV (reference sequence). CDR3 sequence (DNA): TGTGCCAGCAGTTTTAGTCCCAATCAGCCCCAGCATTTT. This codes for CASSFSPNQPQHF.

This clonotype has at least ten counts. CDR3 in DNA: TGTGCCAGCAGTTTCGCGGGCCGGGGCACTGAAGCTTTCTTT. As protein: CASSFAGRGTEAFF. The chain combines TRBV12-3 or TRBV12-4 with TRBJ1-1; no definite D call. The CDR3 runs 14 residues. V was shortened by 3 bases and J by 4 bases, with 12 bases between the two germline ends.

The chain uses TRBV5-4 and TRBJ2-7, with D perhaps TRBD2 (6 bases). The CDR3 runs 16 residues. The germline gives CDR1 SGHNT, CDR2 YYREEE (reference sequence). Trimming stripped 1 base from V and 4 bases from J, with 18 bases between. This chain's CDR3 is CASSLRLGGSLYEQYF. The CDR3 DNA reads TGTGCCAGCAGCTTGCGGCTGGGGGGTAGTCTGTACGAGCAGTACTTC.

CDR3 sequence reads: CASSPRVIGVAKVQHTGELFF. The CDR3 nucleotides are TGTGCCAGCAGCCCTCGGGTGATCGGGGTAGCAAAGGTGCAACACACCGGGGAGCTGTTTTTT. J is TRBJ2-2 and V is TRBV7-9; tentatively, D is TRBD2 (5 bases). Germline values: CDR1 SEHNR, CDR2 FQNEAQ (reference sequence). The CDR3 runs to 21 residues. The V and J ends lost 5 bases and 3 bases respectively, with 31 bases between them. Full variable domain (rest looked up from reference TRBV7-9 and TRBJ2-2): DTGVSQNPRHKITKRGQNVTFRCDPISEHNRLYWYRQTLGQGPEFLTYFQNEAQLEKSRLLSDRFSAERPKGSFSTLEIQRTEQGDSAMYLCASSPRVIGVAKVQHTGELFFGEGSRLTVL.

The DNA for the CDR3 is TGTGCCAGCCTGACTAGCGGGGTAAGCTCCTACAATGAGCAGTTCTTC. Amino acid sequence: CASLTSGVSSYNEQFF. The chain couples TRBV2 to TRBJ2-1, with 11 bases aligning to TRBD2. The CDR3 has 16 amino acids. The V gene end was trimmed by 8 bases and the J gene end by 0 bases; junction bases not matched to a gene: 6. The germline CDR1 and CDR2 sequences are SNHLY and FYNNEI.

The V and J genes are TRBV4-1 and TRBJ1-1, with a tentative D call TRBD1 (5 bases). The CDR3 sequence is 13 residues long. Germline CDR1 MGHRA, CDR2 YSYEKL. The V end was cut by 2 bases, the J end by 9 bases, with 13 bases between. The CDR3 coding sequence is TGCGCCAGCAGCCAAATCTCTCCGGGGCAAGCTTTCTTT. It codes for CASSQISPGQAFF.

This clonotype was detected many times. As DNA, the CDR3 is TGTGCCAGCAGCTTCCAGGACCTTCAGTATTTT. Translating it yields CASSFQDLQYF. The gene calls are TRBV7-2 and TRBJ2-3; no clear D gene. CDR1 and CDR2 from the germline V gene are SGHTA and FQGNSA. The CDR3 extends over 11 amino acids. V gave up 3 bases and J gave up 12 bases, with 10 bases separating them.

Written as DNA, the CDR3 is TGCGCCAGCAGCTCCTTAGGGGGATCCGCCAAAAACATTCAGTACTTC. Its translation is CASSSLGGSAKNIQYF. V is TRBV5-1 and J is TRBJ2-4, with D perhaps TRBD1 (6 bases). Germline-derived CDR1 and CDR2 are SGHRS and YFSETQ. The V end was cut by 3 bases, the J end by 1 base, with 14 bases between. The CDR3 loop spans 16 amino acids. Drawing the rest from reference TRBV5-1 and TRBJ2-4, the complete variable domain is KAGVTQTPRYLIKTRGQQVTLSCSPISGHRSVSWYQQTPGQGLQFLFEYFSETQRNKGNFPGRFSGRQFSNSRSEMNVSTLELGDSALYLCASSSLGGSAKNIQYFGAGTRLSVL.

This clonotype was recorded a few times. The chain recombines TRBV18 with TRBJ1-2; D is unclear. Germline loops: CDR1 KGHSH, CDR2 LQKENI. The CDR3 contains 12 residues. Trimming left V 5 bases short and J 8 bases short, with 12 bases between. CDR3 region: CASSGRARGYTF. For the CDR3, the DNA is TGTGCCAGCTCAGGACGGGCAAGGGGCTACACCTTC.

This clonotype appeared a few times. V and J are TRBV3-1 and TRBJ2-2; 7 bases align to TRBD1. J lost 7 bases, V lost 6 bases, and 2 bases had no gene match. CDR1 and CDR2 (germline): LGHDT, YNNKEL (reference sequence). The CDR3 is made up of 12 amino acids. The DNA for the CDR3 is TGTGCCAGCAGTCACAGGGGCGGGGAGCTGTTTTTT. This sequence encodes CASSHRGGELFF.

This clonotype was seen a few times. The rearrangement uses TRBV19 and TRBJ2-3; 9 positions match TRBD1. The CDR3 length is 16 residues. Per the germline V gene, CDR1 is LNHDA and CDR2 is SQIVND (reference sequence). Trimming cost V 5 bases and J 0 bases; bases outside gene matches: 6. CDR3 protein: CASSLAGTGSTDTQYF. DNA for the CDR3: TGTGCCAGTAGTCTCGCCGGGACAGGGAGCACAGATACGCAGTATTTT.

Turning to this clonotype: A junction end diverges from the germline sequence, so it may reflect a read error. The J gene is TRBJ2-5, the V gene TRBV7-3; 11 bases agree with TRBD2. CDR3 length: 15 residues. Per germline, CDR1 SGHTA and CDR2 FQGTGA. The CDR3 DNA sequence: TGTGCCAGCAGGCGTAGCGGGGGGGCCCTAGAGACACAGTACTTC. It specifies CASRRSGGALETQYF.

J is TRBJ2-5 and V is TRBV4-1; D uncertain. Trimming removed 0 bases from V and 2 bases from J, with 16 bases in between. CDR1 and CDR2 (germline): MGHRA, YSYEKL. The CDR3 runs 17 residues. The CDR3, as DNA: TGCGCCAGCAGCCAAGACCTGTTTCGGACCGTACAAGAGACCCAGTACTTC. Its translation is CASSQDLFRTVQETQYF.

In this sample, this clonotype turned up many times. The chain uses TRBV7-6 and TRBJ1-3, with D tentatively TRBD1 (6 bases). CDR1 is SGHVS, CDR2 FNYEAQ, per germline. The CDR3 contains 16 residues. V was cut by 2 bases and J by 0 bases, with 11 bases left in between. The CDR3 loop reads CASSLLLQGSGNTIYF. DNA for the CDR3: TGTGCCAGCAGCTTACTTCTACAGGGCTCTGGAAACACCATATATTTT.

The chain recombines TRBV5-1 with TRBJ2-7; no clear D gene. Germline-derived CDR1 and CDR2 are SGHRS and YFSETQ. This CDR3 is 14 amino acids long. The V gene lost 0 bases and the J gene lost 1 base, with 8 bases spanning the gap. The CDR3 bases are TGCGCCAGCAGCTTGGCCCCCGCATCCTACGAGCAGTACTTC. Translating gives CASSLAPASYEQYF.

The chain employs TRBV20-1 and TRBJ1-1, with D perhaps TRBD1 (5 bases). Germline CDR1 DFQATT, CDR2 SNEGSKA (reference sequence). Trimming took off 6 bases at V and 1 base at J, with 18 bases between the two ends. This CDR3 is 15 amino acids long. The CDR3 nucleotides are TGCAGTGCACCAACCCGGGACGGTAGGAACACTGAAGCTTTCTTT. This sequence encodes CSAPTRDGRNTEAFF.